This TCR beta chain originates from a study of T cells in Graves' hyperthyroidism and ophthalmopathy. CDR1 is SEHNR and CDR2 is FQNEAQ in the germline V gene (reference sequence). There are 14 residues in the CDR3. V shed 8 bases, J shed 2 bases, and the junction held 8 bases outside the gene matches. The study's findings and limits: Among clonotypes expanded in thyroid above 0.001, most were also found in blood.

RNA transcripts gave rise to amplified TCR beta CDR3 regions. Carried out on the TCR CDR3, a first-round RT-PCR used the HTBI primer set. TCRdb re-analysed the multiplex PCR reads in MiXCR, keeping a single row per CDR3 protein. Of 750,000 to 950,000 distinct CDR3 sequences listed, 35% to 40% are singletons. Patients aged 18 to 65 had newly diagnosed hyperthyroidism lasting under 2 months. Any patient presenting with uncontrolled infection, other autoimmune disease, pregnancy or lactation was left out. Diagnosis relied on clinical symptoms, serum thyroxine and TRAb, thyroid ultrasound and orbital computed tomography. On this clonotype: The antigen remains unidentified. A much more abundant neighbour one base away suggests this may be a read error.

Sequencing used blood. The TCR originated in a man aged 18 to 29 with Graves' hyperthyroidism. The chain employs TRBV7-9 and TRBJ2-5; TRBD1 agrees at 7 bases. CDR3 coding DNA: TGTGCCAGCGGGTCGACAGGGAGTCAAGAGACCCAGTACTTC. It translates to CASGSTGSQETQYF.